Listed below are T cell receptor beta chains from one sample, sequenced in a study of breast tumors, draining lymph nodes, adjacent tissues. In TCRdb, the multiplex PCR reads were re-called with MiXCR into one record per CDR3 protein. The sample lists hundreds of thousands of distinct CDR3 sequences; 32% were seen once. Sequenced input: axillary lymph node tissue. The receptors here all came from a female donor with breast cancer. Some clones in this sample may be carry-over from other donors' samples. CDR3s include the opening cysteine and the closing phenylalanine or tryptophan. The D gene is left open where the match is weak. Clone size is not always given. Where it is, it says once, few, many or a class for expanded clones.

TRBJ2-2,TRBV6-2/TRBV6-3,.,.,TGTGCCAGCAGTTCCAGCATGAACACCGGGGAGCTGTTTTTT,CASSSSMNTGELFF
TRBJ1-5,TRBV2,many,.,TGTGCCAGCACCTGGAACGGAGGCAATCAGCCCCAGCATTTT,CASTWNGGNQPQHF
TRBJ2-5,TRBV11-2,many,TRBD2,TGTGCCAGCAGCTTAACTAGCGCCTGGGGGGAGACCCAGTACTTC,CASSLTSAWGETQYF
TRBJ2-7,TRBV19,many,TRBD2,TGTGCCAGCAGTTTTAGCGGGAGGTCCTACGAGCAGTACTTC,CASSFSGRSYEQYF
TRBJ2-7,TRBV6-1,.,TRBD1,TGTGCCAGCAGACACTCCGGGACAGGGATCTACGAGCAGTACTTC,CASRHSGTGIYEQYF
TRBJ2-7,TRBV6-4,many,TRBD2,TGTGCCACCAAGGATCTCGCGGCTAGCGGGCGGACCGACGAGCAGTACTTC,CATKDLAASGRTDEQYF
TRBJ2-7,TRBV15,many,.,TGTGCCACCAGCAGGCGGGACACCCTGCCCTACGAGCAGTACTTC,CATSRRDTLPYEQYF
TRBJ1-6,TRBV28,many,.,TGTGCCAGCAGTTTCGATTCTGGGGGGACACAAGCATCACCCCTCCACTTT,CASSFDSGGTQASPLHF
TRBJ2-5,TRBV7-8,many,.,TGTGCGACGTTGCGGGGAGAGACCCAGTACTTC,CATLRGETQYF
TRBJ2-1,TRBV6-2/TRBV6-3,.,.,TGTGCCAGCAGTCACTCTCTTGGGACACCGTACTACAATGAGCAGTTCTTC,CASSHSLGTPYYNEQFF
TRBJ2-7,TRBV7-8,many,.,TGTGCCAGCAGCTTAGTATCGAAGGGGTACGAGCAGTACTTC,CASSLVSKGYEQYF
TRBJ2-5,TRBV7-2,many,.,TGTGCCAGCAGCAGAGCTGCGAGACTCCCGCAAGAGACCCAGTACTTC,CASSRAARLPQETQYF
TRBJ1-5,TRBV19,.,TRBD1,TGTGCCGGTAGTATAGGCCGGACAGGGGCTCCAAATCAGCCCCAGCATTTT,CAGSIGRTGAPNQPQHF
TRBJ1-6,TRBV6-4,.,.,TGTGCCAGCAGTCACGGGGTGAATTCGCCCCTCCACTTT,CASSHGVNSPLHF
TRBJ1-2,TRBV9,.,.,TGTGCCAGCAGCAGAGGATCCTATGGCTACACCTTC,CASSRGSYGYTF
TRBJ2-7,TRBV27,.,.,TGTGCCAGCAGTTTAACAGGGTACGACGAGCAGTACTTC,CASSLTGYDEQYF
TRBJ1-1,TRBV9,.,TRBD1,TGTGCCAGCAGCGTAGAGGGACAGGGGGTGGACACTGAAGCTTTCTTT,CASSVEGQGVDTEAFF
TRBJ2-5,TRBV3-1,few,TRBD1,TGTGCCAGCAGCCAAGAGTTCGGTGCAGGGGGCTGGGAGACCCAGTACTTC,CASSQEFGAGGWETQYF
TRBJ1-6,TRBV6-1,.,.,TGTGCCAGCGCTCTCTTAGAGAATAATTCACCCCTCCACTTT,CASALLENNSPLHF
TRBJ2-1,TRBV4-2,many,TRBD2,TGTGCCAGCAGCCAAGGGTCTAGCGGGAGGCTGAATGAGCAGTTCTTC,CASSQGSSGRLNEQFF
TRBJ2-2,TRBV29-1,many,TRBD2,TGCAGCGTTGCCCTAGCGGCGAACACCGGGGAGCTGTTTTTT,CSVALAANTGELFF
TRBJ2-3,TRBV7-3,many,TRBD2,TGTGCCAGCAGCTTACGAGGCGGGACTAGCGGGACTAGCACAGATACGCAGTATTTT,CASSLRGGTSGTSTDTQYF
TRBJ2-3,TRBV19,many,.,TGTGCCAGTAGTATATCGGCTAGCACAGATACGCAGTATTTT,CASSISASTDTQYF
TRBJ2-1,TRBV24-1,.,.,TGTGCCACCAGTGACCCTAGACAGTCTACGATCCCTGAGCAGTTCTTC,CATSDPRQSTIPEQFF
TRBJ2-5,TRBV12-3/TRBV12-4,many,TRBD2,TGTGCCAGCAGTCCATGGGGAGGGACAGAGACCCAGTACTTC,CASSPWGGTETQYF
TRBJ1-5,TRBV5-1,many,.,TGCGCCAGAAAGGCCCCACAGGAGGGCAATCAGCCCCAGCATTTT,CARKAPQEGNQPQHF
TRBJ2-7,TRBV7-9,once,TRBD1,TGTGCCAGCAGCTTAGGACAGGGGGCGGTCTACGAGCAGTACTTC,CASSLGQGAVYEQYF
TRBJ2-3,TRBV11-3,many,TRBD2,TGTGCCAGCAGCTTAGCACTAGCGGGAAAAGATACGCAGTATTTT,CASSLALAGKDTQYF
TRBJ2-7,TRBV20-1,.,.,TGCAGTGCTAGAGAACTCGCTGGGAGGAGCTCCTACGAGCAGTACTTC,CSARELAGRSSYEQYF
TRBJ1-1,TRBV2,.,TRBD1,TGTGCCAGCAGGGGACAGTCGTTCACTGAAGCTTTCTTT,CASRGQSFTEAFF
TRBJ2-6,TRBV5-1,many,.,TGCGCCAGCAGCGCGGGACACCGCTCTGGGGCCAACGTCCTGACTTTC,CASSAGHRSGANVLTF
TRBJ2-3,TRBV3-1,many,.,TGTGCCAGCAGCCAAGATAGATATCGGGGCGATACGCAGTATTTT,CASSQDRYRGDTQYF
TRBJ1-4,TRBV9,many,.,TGTGCCAGCAGCGTAGAGGCAGGGTTTAATGAAAAACTGTTTTTT,CASSVEAGFNEKLFF